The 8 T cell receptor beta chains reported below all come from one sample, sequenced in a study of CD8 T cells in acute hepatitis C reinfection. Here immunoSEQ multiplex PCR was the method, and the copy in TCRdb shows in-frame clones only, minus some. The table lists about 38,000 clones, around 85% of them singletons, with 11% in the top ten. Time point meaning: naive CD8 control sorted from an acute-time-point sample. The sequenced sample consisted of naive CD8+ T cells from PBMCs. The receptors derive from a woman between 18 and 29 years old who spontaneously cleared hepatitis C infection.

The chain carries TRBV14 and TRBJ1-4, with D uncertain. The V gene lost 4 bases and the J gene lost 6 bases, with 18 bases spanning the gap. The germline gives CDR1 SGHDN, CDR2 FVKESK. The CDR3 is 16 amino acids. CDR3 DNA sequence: TGTGCCAGCAGCCCAAGTACTTGGCTTGCGGATGAAAAACTGTTTTTT. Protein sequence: CASSPSTWLADEKLFF.

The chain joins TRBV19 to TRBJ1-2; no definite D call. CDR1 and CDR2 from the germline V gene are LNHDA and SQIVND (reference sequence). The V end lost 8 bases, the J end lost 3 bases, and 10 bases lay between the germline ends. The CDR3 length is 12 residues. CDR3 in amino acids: CASDTGYYGYTF. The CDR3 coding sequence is TGTGCCAGTGACACGGGGTACTATGGCTACACCTTC.

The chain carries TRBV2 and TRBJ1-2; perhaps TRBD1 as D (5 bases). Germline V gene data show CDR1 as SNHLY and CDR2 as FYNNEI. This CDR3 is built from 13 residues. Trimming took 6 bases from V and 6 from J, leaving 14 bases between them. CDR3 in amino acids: CASSQQVFDGYTF. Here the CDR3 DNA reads TGTGCCAGCAGCCAACAGGTCTTCGATGGCTACACCTTC.

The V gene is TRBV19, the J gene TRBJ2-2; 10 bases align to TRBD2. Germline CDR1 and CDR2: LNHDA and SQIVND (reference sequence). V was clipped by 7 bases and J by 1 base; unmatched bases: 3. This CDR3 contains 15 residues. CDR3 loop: CASIGTSENTGELFF. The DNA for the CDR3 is TGTGCCAGTATCGGGACTAGCGAGAACACCGGGGAGCTGTTTTTT.

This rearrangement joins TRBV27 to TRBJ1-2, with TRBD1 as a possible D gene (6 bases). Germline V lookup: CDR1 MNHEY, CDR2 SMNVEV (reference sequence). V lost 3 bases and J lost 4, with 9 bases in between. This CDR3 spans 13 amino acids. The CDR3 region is CASSFTDSYGYTF. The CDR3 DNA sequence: TGTGCCAGCAGTTTCACGGACAGCTATGGCTACACCTTC.

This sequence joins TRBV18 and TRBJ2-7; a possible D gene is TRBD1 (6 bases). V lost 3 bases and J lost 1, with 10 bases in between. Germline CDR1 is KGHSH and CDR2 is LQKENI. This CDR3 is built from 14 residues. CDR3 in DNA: TGTGCCAGCTCACCGGACAGAAAATCCTACGAGCAGTACTTC. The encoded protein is CASSPDRKSYEQYF.

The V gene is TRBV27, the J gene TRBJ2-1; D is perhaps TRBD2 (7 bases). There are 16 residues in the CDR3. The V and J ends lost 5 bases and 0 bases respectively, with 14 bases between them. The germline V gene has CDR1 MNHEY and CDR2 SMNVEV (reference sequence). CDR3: CASSPLADSSYNEQFF. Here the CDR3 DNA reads TGTGCCAGCAGTCCCCTAGCGGACAGCTCCTACAATGAGCAGTTCTTC.

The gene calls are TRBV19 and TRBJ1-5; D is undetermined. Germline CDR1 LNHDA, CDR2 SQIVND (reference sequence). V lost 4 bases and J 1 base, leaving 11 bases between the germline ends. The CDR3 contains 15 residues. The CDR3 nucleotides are TGTGCCAGTAGTACTTGGAGTGGGAGCAATCAGCCCCAGCATTTT. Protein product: CASSTWSGSNQPQHF.